The following is a T cell receptor (beta chain) sequence with its context. No antigen is known for it. No qualities accompany the bases; no much larger clone lies one base away. The treatment or condition label, as the study defines it: in vitro stimulation with specific CMV peptide epitopes to enrich CMV-specific T cells. These data are taken from a study of T cell repertoires in cytomegalovirus infection (dated by TCRdb to between 2018 and 2021). Concerning the study at large: The peptide stimulations were aimed at well-studied HLA-B-restricted epitopes as well as recently identified HLA-C-restricted CMV epitopes, whose presentation resists viral immunomodulation. The HLA type of each donor mattered for the analysis, because public TCR beta signatures pointed to carriage of CMV infection along with the matching HLA type. The paper as a whole reports these results and caveats: In both this cohort and an independent cohort of a few hundred donors, the cumulative frequency of public TCR beta family members distinguished carriers of CMV infection plus the relevant HLA type. In the ex vivo response, HLA-C-restricted CMV-specific TCR beta clonotypes were dominant, and in two of eight donors the single most frequent clonotype came from this HLA-C-restricted group.

V drops 5 bases and J drops 0 bases, leaving 22 bases in between. For CDR1 and CDR2, the germline V gene (reference sequence) lists LNHDA and SQIVND. The CDR3, from cysteine to phenylalanine, totals 18 residues. The read is trimmed to its CDR3 DNA, 54 bases read in frame from base 1. This sample was sequenced with an Illumina HiSeq 1500. TCRdb trimmed public reads at Q25 via fastp, called clones via MiXCR and kept in-frame beta chains. Identical CDR3 proteins give one entry, which carries the most common genes and DNA. The sample profile shows roughly 100,000 distinct CDR3 sequences; under 50% of them were found once. Just under 75% of the sample goes to the ten largest clones.

This sequence was found in a human donor in good health (CMV status not recorded). Some clones in this sample may be carry-over from other donors' samples. The chain is encoded by TRBV19 joined to TRBJ1-1; TRBD1 could be the D gene, as 6 bases match. This material consisted of CD8+ T cells from cultured PBMCs, taken from culture after CMV antigen stimulation. The CDR3: CASSATGTFSKMNTEAFF. The DNA is as follows: TGTGCCAGTAGTGCTACCGGGACATTTTCGAAAATGAACACTGAAGCTTTCTTT.